This T cell receptor beta chain was sequenced in a study of TIL therapy for anti-PD-1-resistant metastatic lung cancer. As for the study in general: Tumors carried a median around 1.4 non-synonymous mutations per megabase.

General study points: Compared with baseline intratumoral T cells, expanded TIL cultures were more clonal and less diverse (6% vs 31%). Many TIL product clones were absent from baseline tumor, suggesting clonal contraction.

As concerns this clone: What it binds is not known.

Time point of the sample: pre-treatment sample, taken before nivolumab and TIL therapy. Tumor tissue came from excised metastases, mostly pleural nodules or supraclavicular lymph nodes. Progressing patients received lymphodepletion, expanded TIL infusion and IL-2. V was cut by 0 bases and J by 0 bases, with 10 bases left in between. Germline V gives CDR1 SGHDT, CDR2 YYEEEE. The CDR3 runs 16 residues. The immunoSEQ assay was v3. Assay used: immunoSEQ multiplex PCR; TCRdb lists only in-frame clones, some missing. The repertoire holds approximately 95,000 clones, about three fifths seen once, with over 9.5% in the top ten.

The receptor was derived from a person aged 25-85 years with non-small cell lung cancer. J is TRBJ2-1 and V is TRBV5-6; D remains ambiguous. The source was tumor tissue, collected at baseline. The chain's CDR3 is CASSLAGTLSYNEQFF. The CDR3 DNA reads as TGTGCCAGCAGCTTGGCAGGTACCCTCTCCTACAATGAGCAGTTCTTC.